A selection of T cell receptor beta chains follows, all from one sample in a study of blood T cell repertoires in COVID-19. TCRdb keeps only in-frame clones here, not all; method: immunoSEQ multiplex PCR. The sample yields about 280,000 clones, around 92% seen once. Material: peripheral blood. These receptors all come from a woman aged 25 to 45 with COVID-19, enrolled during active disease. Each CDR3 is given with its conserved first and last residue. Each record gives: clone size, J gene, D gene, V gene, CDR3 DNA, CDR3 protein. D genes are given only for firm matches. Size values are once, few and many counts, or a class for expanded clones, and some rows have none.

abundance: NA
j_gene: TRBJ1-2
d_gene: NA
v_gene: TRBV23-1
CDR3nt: TGCGCCAGCAGTCAATCGGAGGTAGAAGTTAGTCGGGATGGCTACACCTTC
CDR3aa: CASSQSEVEVSRDGYTF

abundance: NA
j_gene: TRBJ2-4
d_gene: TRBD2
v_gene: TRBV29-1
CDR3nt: TGCAGCGTTTTGAGCGGGACGGCAAAAAACATTCAGTACTTC
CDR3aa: CSVLSGTAKNIQYF

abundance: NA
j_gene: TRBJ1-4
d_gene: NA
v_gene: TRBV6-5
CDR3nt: TGTGCCAGCAGCCTACAGGTGGCAACTAATGAAAAACTGTTTTTT
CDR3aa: CASSLQVATNEKLFF

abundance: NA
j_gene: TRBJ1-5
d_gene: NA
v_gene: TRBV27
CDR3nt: TGTGCCAGCAGTTTACGGGGGAATCAGCCCCAGCATTTT
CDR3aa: CASSLRGNQPQHF

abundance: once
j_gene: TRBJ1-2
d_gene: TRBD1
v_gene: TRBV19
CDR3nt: TGTGCCAGTAGTAAACACTCGACAGGGGCGGGATATGGCTACACCTTC
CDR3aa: CASSKHSTGAGYGYTF

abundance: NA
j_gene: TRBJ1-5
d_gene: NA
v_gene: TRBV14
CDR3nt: TGTGCCAGCAGCTCAGGGGTTCAGCCCCAGCATTTT
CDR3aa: CASSSGVQPQHF

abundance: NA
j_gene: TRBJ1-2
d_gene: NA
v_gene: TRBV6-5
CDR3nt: TGTGCCAGCAGTTATGGAACAGACGGAACATTTTATGGCTACACCTTC
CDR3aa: CASSYGTDGTFYGYTF

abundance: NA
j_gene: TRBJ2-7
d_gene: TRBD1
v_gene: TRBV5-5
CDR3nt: TGTGCCAGCAGCCTCCGGGACAGCTACTCCTACGAGCAGTACTTC
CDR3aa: CASSLRDSYSYEQYF

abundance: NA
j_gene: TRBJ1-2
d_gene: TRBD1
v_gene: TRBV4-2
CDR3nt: TGTGCCAGCAGCCCGGGGACAGGGAATGGCTACACCTTC
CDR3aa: CASSPGTGNGYTF

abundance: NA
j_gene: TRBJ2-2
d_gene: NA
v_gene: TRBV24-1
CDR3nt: TGTGCCACCAGTGATTCGCTTCCCGGGGACACCGGGGAGCTGTTTTTT
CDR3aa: CATSDSLPGDTGELFF

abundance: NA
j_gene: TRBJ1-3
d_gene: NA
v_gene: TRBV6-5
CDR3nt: TGTGCCAGCAGGCGACAAAACTCTGGAAACACCATATATTTT
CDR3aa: CASRRQNSGNTIYF

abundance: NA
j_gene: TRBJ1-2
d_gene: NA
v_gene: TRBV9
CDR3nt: TGTGCCAGCAGCGTAGAGGGTAGAACAGAACATCGGGGCTATGGCTACACCTTC
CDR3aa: CASSVEGRTEHRGYGYTF

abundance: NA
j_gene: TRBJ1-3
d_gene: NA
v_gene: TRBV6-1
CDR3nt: TGTGCCAGCAGTGAACATGCACAGGCAGGACCTGGAAACACCATATATTTT
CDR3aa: CASSEHAQAGPGNTIYF

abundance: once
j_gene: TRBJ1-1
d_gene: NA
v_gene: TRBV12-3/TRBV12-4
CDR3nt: TGTGCCAGCAGCACTAACACTGAAGCTTTCTTT
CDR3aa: CASSTNTEAFF

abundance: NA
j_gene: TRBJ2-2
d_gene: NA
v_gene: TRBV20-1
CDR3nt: TGCAGTGCTATCAGGGCCGGGGAGCTGTTTTTT
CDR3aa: CSAIRAGELFF

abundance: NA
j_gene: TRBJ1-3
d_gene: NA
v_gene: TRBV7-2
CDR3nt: TGTGCCAGCAGCTTTATTTCGGGGGGTTCTGGAAACACCATATATTTT
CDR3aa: CASSFISGGSGNTIYF

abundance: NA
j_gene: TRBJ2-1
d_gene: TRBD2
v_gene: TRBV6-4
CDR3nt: TGTGCCAGCGCCATATCTAGCGGATCCCACAATGAGCAGTTCTTC
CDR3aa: CASAISSGSHNEQFF

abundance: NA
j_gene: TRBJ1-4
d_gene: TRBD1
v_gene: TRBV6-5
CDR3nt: TGTGCCAGCGCGGGACAGGGCAATGAAAAACTGTTTTTT
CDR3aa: CASAGQGNEKLFF

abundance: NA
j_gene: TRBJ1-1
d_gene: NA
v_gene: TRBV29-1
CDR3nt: TGCAGCGTAGGGCTGACAGGTTTGGGGACTGAAGCTTTCTTT
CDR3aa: CSVGLTGLGTEAFF

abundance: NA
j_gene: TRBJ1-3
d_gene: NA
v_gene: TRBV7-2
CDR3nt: TGTGCCAGCAGCTTTTTCCCGAGCGCTGGAAACACCATATATTTT
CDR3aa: CASSFFPSAGNTIYF

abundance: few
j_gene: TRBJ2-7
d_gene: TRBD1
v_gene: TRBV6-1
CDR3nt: TGTGCCAGCAGTGCAAAACAGGGGGCCTCATCCTACGAGCAGTACTTC
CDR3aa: CASSAKQGASSYEQYF

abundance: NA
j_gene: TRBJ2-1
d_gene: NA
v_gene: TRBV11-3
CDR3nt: TGTGCCAGCAGCTTTACGGTCTTTAGTGAGCAGTTCTTC
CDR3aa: CASSFTVFSEQFF

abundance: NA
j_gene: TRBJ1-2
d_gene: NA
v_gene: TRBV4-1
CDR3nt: TGCGCCAGCAGCCAAGATGGTCAGGGTAACTATGGCTACACCTTC
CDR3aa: CASSQDGQGNYGYTF

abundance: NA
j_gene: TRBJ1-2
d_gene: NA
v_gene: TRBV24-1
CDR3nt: TGTGCCACCAGTACTTCCTCGTGGTATGGCTACACCTTC
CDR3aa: CATSTSSWYGYTF

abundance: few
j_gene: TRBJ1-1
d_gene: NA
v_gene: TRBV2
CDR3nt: TGTGCCAGCAAAGGAGGTCTCTTTATGAACACTGAAGCTTTCTTT
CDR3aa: CASKGGLFMNTEAFF

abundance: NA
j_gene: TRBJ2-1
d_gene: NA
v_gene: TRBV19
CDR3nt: TGTGCCAGTAGTCTACCATCCCTATATGAGCAGTTCTTC
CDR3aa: CASSLPSLYEQFF

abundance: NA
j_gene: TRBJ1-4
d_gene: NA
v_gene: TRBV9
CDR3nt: TGTGCCAGCAGCACCGAGGGCGGACTGAATGAAAAACTGTTTTTT
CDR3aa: CASSTEGGLNEKLFF

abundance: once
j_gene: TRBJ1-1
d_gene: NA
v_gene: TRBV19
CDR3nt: TGTGCCAGTAAGGGAGACCAACCTGGGCGGAACACTGAAGCTTTCTTT
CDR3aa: CASKGDQPGRNTEAFF